This TCR beta chain was obtained from a study of blood T cells in healthy people across ages. Findings of the study overall: The long-lived group displayed more naive CD4+ cells, plus higher diversity, than the aged donors did.

The individuals who served as donors were healthy Caucasians living in Russia, aged about 6 to 95. Trimming cost V 0 bases and J 4 bases; bases outside gene matches: 6. Germline V gene data show CDR1 as DFQATT and CDR2 as SNEGSKA (reference sequence). The CDR3 totals 17 residues. Using a J-beta primer mix together with a sample-barcoded 5' primer, a second PCR was run for about 7 to 12 cycles. MiXCR, run by TCRdb on the 5' RACE reads, gives a single entry per CDR3 protein. The data contain more than 1,400,000 distinct CDR3 sequences, 35% to 45% of them singletons. Of note for this clonotype: Antigen specificity is unknown.

The sequence derives from a woman aged 18-29 years in good health. Sequenced material: blood. V is TRBV20-1 and J is TRBJ2-5, with 15 bases fitting TRBD2. The CDR3 sequence: CSARDPGLAGGLETQYF. In DNA form, the CDR3 reads TGCAGTGCTAGAGATCCGGGACTAGCGGGGGGTCTAGAGACCCAGTACTTC.